The 20 T cell receptor beta chains below all came from one sample that was sequenced in a study of T-cell reconstitution after alpha-beta-depleted transplantation in children. Unique molecular identifiers were built into the TCRbeta library. TCRdb passed the PCR reads through MiXCR, listing each CDR3 protein once. This sample has a few hundred thousand distinct CDR3 sequences, with over 25% found just once. Material: PBMCs, obtained before TCRalphabeta/CD19-depleted stem cell transplant. The receptors here all came from a boy less than two years old with Wiskott-Aldrich syndrome, due to receive a stem cell transplant.

The chain is built from TRBV4-2 and TRBJ2-1; 9 positions match TRBD1. Germline loops: CDR1 LGHNA, CDR2 YNFKEQ. The CDR3 totals 16 residues. V shed 0 bases and J 4 bases; nucleotides not matched to a gene: 4. This CDR3 is CASSQDLGQGYNEQFF. CDR3 bases: TGTGCCAGCAGCCAAGATCTCGGACAGGGGTACAATGAGCAGTTCTTC.

This clonotype was detected only a few times. This chain links TRBV29-1 with TRBJ2-1, with D possibly matching TRBD1 (6 bases). CDR1 SQVTM and CDR2 ANQGSEA come from the germline V gene. The CDR3 has 13 amino acids. V was pared by 1 base and J by 6 bases, with 10 bases between. CDR3 in DNA: TGCAGCGTTGAAGGGTACAGGGCCAATGAGCAGTTCTTC. This translates into CSVEGYRANEQFF.

This chain links TRBV5-1 with TRBJ2-1, with D perhaps matching TRBD1 (6 bases). The CDR3 contains 15 residues. Germline loops: CDR1 SGHRS, CDR2 YFSETQ. V was clipped by 0 bases and J by 4 bases, with 11 bases between them. The chain's CDR3 is CASSLEGDRYNEQFF. DNA for the CDR3: TGCGCCAGCAGCTTGGAGGGGGATCGATACAATGAGCAGTTCTTC.

This chain links TRBV5-5 with TRBJ2-6, with TRBD1 matching over 7 bases. The V gene end was trimmed by 3 bases and the J gene end by 0 bases; junction bases not matched to a gene: 3. Germline V gene lookup returns CDR1 SGHKS and CDR2 YYEKEE (reference sequence). This CDR3 spans 16 amino acids. The CDR3 sequence: CASSSRTGSGANVLTF. DNA for the CDR3: TGTGCCAGCAGCTCCCGGACAGGCTCTGGGGCCAACGTCCTGACTTTC. The complete variable domain, with remaining parts taken from reference TRBV5-5 and TRBJ2-6, reads DAGVTQSPTHLIKTRGQQVTLRCSPISGHKSVSWYQQVLGQGPQFIFQYYEKEERGRGNFPDRFSARQFPNYSSELNVNALLLGDSALYLCASSSRTGSGANVLTFGAGSRLTVL.

The rearrangement links TRBV2 to TRBJ2-1; the match to TRBD2 covers 8 bases. The length of the CDR3 is 17 residues. CDR1 is SNHLY, CDR2 FYNNEI, per germline. V gave up 5 bases and J gave up 7 bases; unmatched junction bases: 16. CDR3 protein: CASSSLRGLVVPNEQFF. DNA for the CDR3: TGTGCCAGCAGTTCTCTACGGGGACTAGTTGTTCCGAATGAGCAGTTCTTC. Filled out from reference TRBV2 and TRBJ2-1, the complete variable domain reads EPEVTQTPSHQVTQMGQEVILRCVPISNHLYFYWYRQILGQKVEFLVSFYNNEISEKSEIFDDQFSVERPDGSNFTLKIRSTKLEDSAMYFCASSSLRGLVVPNEQFFGPGTRLTVL.

The chain recombines TRBV5-1 with TRBJ2-1; perhaps TRBD1 as D (6 bases). Trimming left V 0 bases short and J 8 bases short, with 12 bases between. The V gene's germline CDR1 is SGHRS and CDR2 YFSETQ. This CDR3 is built from 14 residues. CDR3 in DNA: TGCGCCAGCAGCTTGGCCAAGCAGGGGCATGAGCAGTTCTTC. This encodes CASSLAKQGHEQFF.

This clonotype was seen more than once but under ten times. V gene TRBV6-5 combines with J gene TRBJ1-5; D ambiguous. Germline lookup yields CDR1 MNHEY and CDR2 SVGAGI. The V and J ends lost 0 bases and 1 base respectively, with 7 bases between them. This CDR3 has 15 amino acids. CDR3 loop: CASSYSIESNQPQHF. CDR3 coding DNA: TGTGCCAGCAGTTACTCGATAGAGAGCAATCAGCCCCAGCATTTT.

The chain is built from TRBV7-7 and TRBJ2-5, with TRBD1 matching 11 bases. V was clipped by 5 bases and J by 2 bases; unmatched bases: 7. This CDR3 is 16 amino acids long. In germline, CDR1 is SSHAT, CDR2 FNYEAQ (reference sequence). The CDR3 DNA follows: TGTGCCAGCAGCCCCGGGGACAGGGGGAAGCAAGAGACCCAGTACTTC. Amino acids: CASSPGDRGKQETQYF.

This clonotype has a handful of counts. The chain recombines TRBV27 with TRBJ1-2; no definite D call. CDR1 is MNHEY, CDR2 SMNVEV, per germline (reference sequence). CDR3 size: 11 residues. V was shortened by 7 bases and J by 7 bases, with 10 bases between the two germline ends. This CDR3 reads CASKGYGGYTF. The CDR3 nucleotides read TGTGCCAGCAAGGGTTATGGTGGCTACACCTTC.

The chain joins TRBV20-1 to TRBJ2-3; 8 nucleotides agree with TRBD2. The CDR3 runs 13 residues. Germline lookup yields CDR1 DFQATT and CDR2 SNEGSKA (reference sequence). V shed 6 bases and J 1 base; nucleotides not matched to a gene: 3. The CDR3 reads CSAPGLGTDTQYF. CDR3 nucleotides: TGCAGTGCACCGGGACTAGGCACAGATACGCAGTATTTT.

The chain couples TRBV7-3 to TRBJ1-2, with TRBD1 identical over 10 bases. The CDR3 is 15 amino acids. Germline assignment: CDR1 SGHTA and CDR2 FQGTGA. V shed 2 bases, J shed 4 bases, and the junction held 4 bases outside the gene matches. CDR3: CASSLQGQGSYGYTF. CDR3 coding DNA: TGTGCCAGCAGCTTACAGGGACAGGGGAGCTATGGCTACACCTTC.

The genes are TRBV5-1 and TRBJ2-7; TRBD1 matches at 9 bases. J was trimmed by 3 bases and V by 4 bases; bases with no gene match: 8. CDR3 length equals 15 residues. Germline CDR1 is SGHRS and CDR2 is YFSETQ. Here the CDR3 reads CASSLLGTGNYEQYF. The CDR3 nucleotides read TGCGCCAGCAGCCTATTGGGGACAGGGAACTACGAGCAGTACTTC. The full variable domain, with the rest looked up from reference TRBV5-1 and TRBJ2-7, is KAGVTQTPRYLIKTRGQQVTLSCSPISGHRSVSWYQQTPGQGLQFLFEYFSETQRNKGNFPGRFSGRQFSNSRSEMNVSTLELGDSALYLCASSLLGTGNYEQYFGPGTRLTVT.

In this sample, this clonotype turned up a few times. The chain couples TRBV15 to TRBJ2-5; 7 bases agree with TRBD1. With 1 base clipped from V and 2 bases from J, the junction kept 4 bases outside the gene matches. The V gene's germline CDR1 is LNHNV and CDR2 YYDKDF (reference sequence). The CDR3 contains 15 residues. The CDR3 region has the DNA TGTGCCACCAGCAGAGCTACAGGGGTACAAGAGACCCAGTACTTC. Translated, it gives CATSRATGVQETQYF.

J is TRBJ2-3 and V is TRBV7-2, with unresolved D. CDR1 and CDR2 (germline): SGHTA, FQGNSA. Trimming removed 2 bases from V and 1 base from J, with 16 bases in between. This CDR3 is built from 17 residues. CDR3 protein: CASSLRISGLGTDTQYF. In DNA, the CDR3 is TGTGCCAGCAGCTTACGCATATCTGGCCTGGGCACAGATACGCAGTATTTT.

The chain has TRBV2 and TRBJ1-1; D unresolved. The V end was cut by 8 bases, the J end by 5 bases, with 15 bases between. Germline CDR1 reads SNHLY; CDR2 reads FYNNEI. CDR3 size: 13 residues. In DNA form, the CDR3 reads TGTGCCAGCTCCCCTGGGTGGCCTACTGAAGCTTTCTTT. Amino acids: CASSPGWPTEAFF.

This clonotype was observed a few times. The V and J genes are TRBV29-1 and TRBJ2-1, with TRBD2 identical over 11 bases. The germline gives CDR1 SQVTM, CDR2 ANQGSEA. V lost 6 bases, J lost 4 bases, and 5 bases stayed unmatched. This CDR3 region has 14 residues. The DNA for the CDR3 is TGCAGCGTGGCGGGACTAGCGGTTTACAATGAGCAGTTCTTC. Its translation: CSVAGLAVYNEQFF.

A few counts support this clonotype. J is TRBJ2-1 and V is TRBV20-1; 7 bases are a match to TRBD2. The CDR3 spans 15 residues. Per the germline V gene, CDR1 is DFQATT and CDR2 is SNEGSKA (reference sequence). The V gene end was trimmed by 0 bases and the J gene end by 3 bases; junction bases not matched to a gene: 5. The CDR3 sequence is CSARDVAGDYNEQFF. The CDR3 nucleotides read TGCAGTGCTAGAGACGTCGCGGGAGACTACAATGAGCAGTTCTTC.

This clonotype was recorded at least ten times. The V and J genes are TRBV7-6 and TRBJ2-7; 8 nucleotides line up with TRBD2. The J segment lost 3 bases and the V segment lost 5 bases, leaving 12 bases of the junction unmatched. CDR3 length: 16 residues. Per germline, CDR1 SGHVS and CDR2 FNYEAQ. In DNA form, the CDR3 reads TGTGCCAGCAGCCCAAAGCCGGGGGGGCATGGCTACGAGCAGTACTTC. Amino acid sequence: CASSPKPGGHGYEQYF. The full variable domain, its missing parts supplied by reference TRBV7-6 and TRBJ2-7, is GAGVSQSPRYKVTKRGQDVALRCDPISGHVSLYWYRQALGQGPEFLTYFNYEAQQDKSGLPNDRFSAERPEGSISTLTIQRTEQRDSAMYRCASSPKPGGHGYEQYFGPGTRLTVT.

This chain links TRBV10-3 with TRBJ2-7, with 11 bases lining up with TRBD1. Germline V CDR1 and CDR2: ENHRY, SYGVKD. V shed 7 bases and J 3 bases; nucleotides not matched to a gene: 2. This CDR3 comprises 13 residues. The CDR3 region is CAIKGTGGYEQYF. In DNA form, the CDR3 reads TGTGCCATCAAGGGGACAGGGGGCTACGAGCAGTACTTC.

The V and J genes are TRBV19 and TRBJ2-1; 8 nucleotides agree with TRBD2. The CDR3 runs to 16 residues. Germline loops: CDR1 LNHDA, CDR2 SQIVND (reference sequence). V gave up 3 bases and J gave up 6 bases; unmatched junction bases: 10. CDR3 amino acids: CASSIPGTSVRNEQFF. DNA for the CDR3: TGTGCCAGTAGTATCCCCGGGACTAGTGTGCGCAATGAGCAGTTCTTC.